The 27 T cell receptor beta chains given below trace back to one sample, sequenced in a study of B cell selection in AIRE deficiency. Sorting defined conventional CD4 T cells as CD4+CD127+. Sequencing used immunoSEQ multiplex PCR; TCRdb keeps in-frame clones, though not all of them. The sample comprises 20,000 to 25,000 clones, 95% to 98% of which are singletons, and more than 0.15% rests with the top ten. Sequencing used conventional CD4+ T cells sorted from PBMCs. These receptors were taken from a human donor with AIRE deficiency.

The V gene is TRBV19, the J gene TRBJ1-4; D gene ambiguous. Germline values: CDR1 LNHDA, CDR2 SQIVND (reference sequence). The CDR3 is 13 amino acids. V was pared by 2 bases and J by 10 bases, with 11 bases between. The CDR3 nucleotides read TGTGCCAGTAGTATATGGCGGGGATCAAAACTGTTTTTT. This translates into CASSIWRGSKLFF. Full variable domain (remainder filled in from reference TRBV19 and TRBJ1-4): DGGITQSPKYLFRKEGQNVTLSCEQNLNHDAMYWYRQDPGQGLRLIYYSQIVNDFQKGDIAEGYSVSREKKESFPLTVTSAQKNPTAFYLCASSIWRGSKLFFGSGTQLSVL.

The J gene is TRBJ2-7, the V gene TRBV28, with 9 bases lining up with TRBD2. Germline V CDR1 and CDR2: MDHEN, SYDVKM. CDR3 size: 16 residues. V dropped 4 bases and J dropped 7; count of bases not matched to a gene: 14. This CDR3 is CASSYRGLATTREQYF. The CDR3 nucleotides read TGTGCCAGCAGTTACAGAGGACTAGCGACTACGAGGGAGCAGTACTTC.

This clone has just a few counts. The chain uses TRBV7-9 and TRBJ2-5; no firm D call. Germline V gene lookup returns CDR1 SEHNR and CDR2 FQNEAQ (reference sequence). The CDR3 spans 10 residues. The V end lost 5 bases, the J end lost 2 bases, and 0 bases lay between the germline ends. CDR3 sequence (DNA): TGTGCCAGCAGCCAAGAGACCCAGTACTTC. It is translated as CASSQETQYF. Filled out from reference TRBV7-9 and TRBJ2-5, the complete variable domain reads DTGVSQNPRHKITKRGQNVTFRCDPISEHNRLYWYRQTLGQGPEFLTYFQNEAQLEKSRLLSDRFSAERPKGSFSTLEIQRTEQGDSAMYLCASSQETQYFGPGTRLLVL.

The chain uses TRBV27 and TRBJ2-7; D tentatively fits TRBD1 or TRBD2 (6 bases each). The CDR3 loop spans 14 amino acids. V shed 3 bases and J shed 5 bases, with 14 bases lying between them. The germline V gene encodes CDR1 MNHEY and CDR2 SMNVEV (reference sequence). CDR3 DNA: TGTGCCAGCAGTTTGGGTAGGGGGGTCCACGAGCAGTACTTC. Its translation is CASSLGRGVHEQYF.

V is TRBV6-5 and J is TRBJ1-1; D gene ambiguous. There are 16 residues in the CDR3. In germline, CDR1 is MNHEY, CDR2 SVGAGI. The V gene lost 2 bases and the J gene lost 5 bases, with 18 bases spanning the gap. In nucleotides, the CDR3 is TGTGCCAGCAGTTACGGCCCGGCCCCCTGGGAGACTGAAGCTTTCTTT. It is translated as CASSYGPAPWETEAFF.

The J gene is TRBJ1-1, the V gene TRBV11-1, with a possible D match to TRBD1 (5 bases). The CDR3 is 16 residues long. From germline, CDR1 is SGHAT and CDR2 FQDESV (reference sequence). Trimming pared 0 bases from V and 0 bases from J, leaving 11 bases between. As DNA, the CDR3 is TGTGCCAGCAGCTTAGCGGGGGACGCCTTGAACACTGAAGCTTTCTTT. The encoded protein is CASSLAGDALNTEAFF.

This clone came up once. The CDR3 bases are TGTGCCACCAGCAGAGTCGCAGGCTCGATCATTAATTCACCCCTCCACTTT. Translating gives CATSRVAGSIINSPLHF. The chain links TRBV15 to TRBJ1-6; D is unresolved. This CDR3 is 17 amino acids long. CDR1 and CDR2 from the germline V gene are LNHNV and YYDKDF (reference sequence). V was cut by 1 base and J by 6 bases, with 16 bases left in between.

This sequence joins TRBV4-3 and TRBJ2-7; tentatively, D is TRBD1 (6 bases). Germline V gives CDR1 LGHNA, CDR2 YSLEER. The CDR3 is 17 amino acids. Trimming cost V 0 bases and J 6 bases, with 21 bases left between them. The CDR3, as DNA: TGCGCCAGCAGCCAAGAATTGGTGGGGGCGGGTCTCTTCGAGCAGTACTTC. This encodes CASSQELVGAGLFEQYF.

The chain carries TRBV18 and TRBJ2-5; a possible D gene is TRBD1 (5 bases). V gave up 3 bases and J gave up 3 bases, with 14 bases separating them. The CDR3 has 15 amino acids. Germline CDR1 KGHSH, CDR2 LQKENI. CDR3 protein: CASSPPVSGKETQYF. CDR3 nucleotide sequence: TGTGCCAGCTCACCCCCGGTTTCAGGGAAAGAGACCCAGTACTTC. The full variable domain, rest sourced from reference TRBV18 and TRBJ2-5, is NAGVMQNPRHLVRRRGQEARLRCSPMKGHSHVYWYRQLPEEGLKFMVYLQKENIIDESGMPKERFSAEFPKEGPSILRIQQVVRGDSAAYFCASSPPVSGKETQYFGPGTRLLVL.

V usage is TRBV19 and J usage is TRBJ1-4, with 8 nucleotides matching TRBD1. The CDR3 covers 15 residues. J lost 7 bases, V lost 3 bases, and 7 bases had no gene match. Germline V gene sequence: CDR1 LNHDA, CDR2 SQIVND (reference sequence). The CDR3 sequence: CASSIRTGRAEKLFF. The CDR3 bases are TGTGCCAGTAGTATCCGGACAGGGCGGGCTGAAAAACTGTTTTTT.

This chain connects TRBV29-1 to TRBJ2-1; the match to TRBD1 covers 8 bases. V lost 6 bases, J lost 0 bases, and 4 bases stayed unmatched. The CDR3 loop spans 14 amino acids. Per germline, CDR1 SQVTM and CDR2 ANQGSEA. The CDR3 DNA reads TGCAGCGTCCGGGACAGGATCTCCTACAATGAGCAGTTCTTC. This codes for CSVRDRISYNEQFF.

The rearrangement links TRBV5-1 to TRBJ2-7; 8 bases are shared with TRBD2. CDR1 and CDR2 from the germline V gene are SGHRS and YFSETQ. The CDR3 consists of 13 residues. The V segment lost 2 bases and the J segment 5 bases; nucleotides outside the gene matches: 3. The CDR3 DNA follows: TGCGCCAGCAGCTTAGCGGGAGCGAACGAGCAGTACTTC. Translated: CASSLAGANEQYF.

In nucleotides, the CDR3 is TGTGCCAGCAGTGAAATCACAGATACGCAGTATTTT. It is translated as CASSEITDTQYF. This chain connects TRBV6-1 to TRBJ2-3, with D unresolved. Looked up from germline, CDR1 is MNHNS and CDR2 is SASEGT. CDR3 length equals 12 residues. The ends were cut back, 2 bases at V and 2 bases at J, with 2 bases in the middle.

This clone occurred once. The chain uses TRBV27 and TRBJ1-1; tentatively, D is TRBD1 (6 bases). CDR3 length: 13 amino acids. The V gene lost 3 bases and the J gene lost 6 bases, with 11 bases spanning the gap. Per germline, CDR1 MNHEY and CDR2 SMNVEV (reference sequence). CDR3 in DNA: TGTGCCAGCAGTTTCTCAGGGGCCGCTGAAGCTTTCTTT. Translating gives CASSFSGAAEAFF.

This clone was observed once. CDR3 region: CAIRSLLGSDTEAFF. The DNA for the CDR3 is TGTGCCATCAGGAGTCTTCTGGGGTCGGACACTGAAGCTTTCTTT. The chain is built from TRBV10-3 and TRBJ1-1; D ambiguous. The V and J ends lost 6 bases and 3 bases respectively, with 17 bases between them. The germline CDR1 and CDR2 sequences are ENHRY and SYGVKD. There are 15 residues in the CDR3.

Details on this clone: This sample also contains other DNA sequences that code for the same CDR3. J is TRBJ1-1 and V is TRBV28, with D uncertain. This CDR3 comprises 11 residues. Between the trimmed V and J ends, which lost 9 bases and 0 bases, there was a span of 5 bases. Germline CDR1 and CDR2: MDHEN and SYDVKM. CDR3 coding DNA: TGTGCCAGTAGAGTGAACACTGAAGCTTTCTTT. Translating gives CASRVNTEAFF.

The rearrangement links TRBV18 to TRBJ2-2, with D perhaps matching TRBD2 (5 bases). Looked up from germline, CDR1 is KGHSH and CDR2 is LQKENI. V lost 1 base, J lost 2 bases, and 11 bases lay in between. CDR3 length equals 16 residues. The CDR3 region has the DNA TGTGCCAGCTCACCACGGTCCGGGATCAACACCGGGGAGCTGTTTTTT. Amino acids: CASSPRSGINTGELFF. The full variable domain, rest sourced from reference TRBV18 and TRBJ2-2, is NAGVMQNPRHLVRRRGQEARLRCSPMKGHSHVYWYRQLPEEGLKFMVYLQKENIIDESGMPKERFSAEFPKEGPSILRIQQVVRGDSAAYFCASSPRSGINTGELFFGEGSRLTVL.

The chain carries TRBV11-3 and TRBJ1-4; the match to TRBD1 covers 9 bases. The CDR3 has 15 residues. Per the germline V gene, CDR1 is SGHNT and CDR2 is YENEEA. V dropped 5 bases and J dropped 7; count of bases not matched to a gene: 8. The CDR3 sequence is CASSRSTGGIEKLFF. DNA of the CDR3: TGTGCCAGCAGCCGTTCGACAGGGGGGATTGAAAAACTGTTTTTT.

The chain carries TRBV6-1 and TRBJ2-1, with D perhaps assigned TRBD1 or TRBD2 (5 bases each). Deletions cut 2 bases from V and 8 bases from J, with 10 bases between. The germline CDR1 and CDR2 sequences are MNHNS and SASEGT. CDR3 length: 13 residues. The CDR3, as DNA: TGTGCCAGCAGTGAACTGGGGGTGGATGAGCAGTTCTTC. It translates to CASSELGVDEQFF.

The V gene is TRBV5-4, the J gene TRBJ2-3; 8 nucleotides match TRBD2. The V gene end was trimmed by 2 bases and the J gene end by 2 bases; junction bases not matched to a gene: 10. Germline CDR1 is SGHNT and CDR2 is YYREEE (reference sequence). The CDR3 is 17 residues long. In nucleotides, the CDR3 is TGTGCCAGCAGCTTAGTACAGGCTAGCGGGTACACAGATACGCAGTATTTT. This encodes CASSLVQASGYTDTQYF.

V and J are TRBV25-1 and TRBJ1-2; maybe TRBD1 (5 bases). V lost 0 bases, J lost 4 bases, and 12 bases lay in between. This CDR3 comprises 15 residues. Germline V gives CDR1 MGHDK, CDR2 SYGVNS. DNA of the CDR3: TGTGCCAGCAGTGAATACGACAGCGCGGTCTATGGCTACACCTTC. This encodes CASSEYDSAVYGYTF.

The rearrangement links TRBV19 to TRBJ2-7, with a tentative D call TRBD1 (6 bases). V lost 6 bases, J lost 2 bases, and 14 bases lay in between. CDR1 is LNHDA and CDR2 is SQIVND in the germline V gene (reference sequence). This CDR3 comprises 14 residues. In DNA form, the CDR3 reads TGTGCCAGTAGGACGACAGGTTCGACCTACGAGCAGTACTTC. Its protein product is CASRTTGSTYEQYF.

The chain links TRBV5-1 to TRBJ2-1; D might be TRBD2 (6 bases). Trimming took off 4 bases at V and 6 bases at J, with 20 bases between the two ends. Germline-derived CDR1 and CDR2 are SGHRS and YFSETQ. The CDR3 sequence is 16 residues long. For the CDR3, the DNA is TGCGCCAGCAGCGTGACGGCGACTAGTTGGCTCAATGAGCAGTTCTTC. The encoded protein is CASSVTATSWLNEQFF.

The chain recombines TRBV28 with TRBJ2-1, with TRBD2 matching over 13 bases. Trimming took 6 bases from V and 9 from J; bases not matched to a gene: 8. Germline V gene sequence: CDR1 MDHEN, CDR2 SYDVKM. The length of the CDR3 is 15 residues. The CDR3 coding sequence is TGTGCCAGCAGGGCGGTGGGGACTAGCGGGATTGAGCAGTTCTTC. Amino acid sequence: CASRAVGTSGIEQFF.

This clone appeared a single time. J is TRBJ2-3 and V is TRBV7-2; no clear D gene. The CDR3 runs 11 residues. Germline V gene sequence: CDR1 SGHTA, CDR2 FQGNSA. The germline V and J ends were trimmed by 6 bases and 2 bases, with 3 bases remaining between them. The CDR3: CASRVTDTQYF. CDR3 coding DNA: TGTGCCAGCAGGGTCACAGATACGCAGTATTTT.

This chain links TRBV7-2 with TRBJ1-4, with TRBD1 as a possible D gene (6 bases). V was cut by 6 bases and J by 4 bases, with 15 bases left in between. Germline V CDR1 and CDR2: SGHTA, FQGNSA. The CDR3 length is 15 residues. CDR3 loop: CASSPQGVDNEKLFF. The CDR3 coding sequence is TGTGCCAGCAGTCCACAGGGCGTCGATAATGAAAAACTGTTTTTT.

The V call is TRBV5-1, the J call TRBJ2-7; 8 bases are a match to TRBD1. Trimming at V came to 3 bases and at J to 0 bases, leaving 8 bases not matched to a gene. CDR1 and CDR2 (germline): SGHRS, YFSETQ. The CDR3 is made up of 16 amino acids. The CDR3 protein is CASSSGRDRISYEQYF. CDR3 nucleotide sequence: TGCGCCAGCAGCTCCGGCCGGGACAGGATCTCCTACGAGCAGTACTTC. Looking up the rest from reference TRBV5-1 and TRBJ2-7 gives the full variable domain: KAGVTQTPRYLIKTRGQQVTLSCSPISGHRSVSWYQQTPGQGLQFLFEYFSETQRNKGNFPGRFSGRQFSNSRSEMNVSTLELGDSALYLCASSSGRDRISYEQYFGPGTRLTVT.